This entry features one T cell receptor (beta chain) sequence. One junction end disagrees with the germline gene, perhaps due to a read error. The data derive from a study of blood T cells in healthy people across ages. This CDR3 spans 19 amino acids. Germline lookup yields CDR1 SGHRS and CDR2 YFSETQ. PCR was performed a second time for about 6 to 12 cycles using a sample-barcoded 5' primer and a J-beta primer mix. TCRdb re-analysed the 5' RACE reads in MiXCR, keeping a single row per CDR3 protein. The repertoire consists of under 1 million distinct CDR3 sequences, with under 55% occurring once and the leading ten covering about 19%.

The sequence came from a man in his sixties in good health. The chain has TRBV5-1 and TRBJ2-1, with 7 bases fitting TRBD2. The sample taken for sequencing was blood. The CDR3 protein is CASSLSRPLAVYSDNEQFF. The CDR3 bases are TGCGCCAGCAGCTTGTCAAGGCCGCTAGCGGTCTACTCCGACAATGAGCAGTTCTTC. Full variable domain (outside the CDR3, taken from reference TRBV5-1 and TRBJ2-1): KAGVTQTPRYLIKTRGQQVTLSCSPISGHRSVSWYQQTPGQGLQFLFEYFSETQRNKGNFPGRFSGRQFSNSRSEMNVSTLELGDSALYLCASSLSRPLAVYSDNEQFFGPGTRLTVL.